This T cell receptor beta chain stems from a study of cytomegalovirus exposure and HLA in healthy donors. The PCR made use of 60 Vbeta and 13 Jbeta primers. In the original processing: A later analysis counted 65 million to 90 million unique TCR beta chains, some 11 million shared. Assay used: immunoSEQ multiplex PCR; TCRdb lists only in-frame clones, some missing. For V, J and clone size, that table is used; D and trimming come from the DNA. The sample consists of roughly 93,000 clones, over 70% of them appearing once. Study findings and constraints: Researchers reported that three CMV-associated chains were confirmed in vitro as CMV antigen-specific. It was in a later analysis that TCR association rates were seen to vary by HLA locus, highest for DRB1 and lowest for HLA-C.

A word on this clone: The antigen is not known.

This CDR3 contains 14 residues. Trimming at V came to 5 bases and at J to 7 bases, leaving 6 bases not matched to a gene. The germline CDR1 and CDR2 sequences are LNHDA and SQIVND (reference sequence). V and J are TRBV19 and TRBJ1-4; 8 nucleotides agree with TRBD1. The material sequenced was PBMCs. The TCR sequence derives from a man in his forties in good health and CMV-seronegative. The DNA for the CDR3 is TGTGCCAGTAGTGTCGACAGGGGTGGTGAAAAACTGTTTTTT. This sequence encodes CASSVDRGGEKLFF.